One T cell receptor (beta chain) is described in this entry. Its target is not known. Trimming pared 8 bases from V and 5 bases from J, leaving 13 bases between. The CDR3 extends over 13 amino acids. The germline gives CDR1 ENHRY, CDR2 SYGVKD. The sample is drawn from a study of T cell responses to AZD1222 COVID-19 vaccine. Study outcomes and limitations: Among vaccine-associated CD4 TCRs, coverage spanned spike, with dominance at 160-218 and 743-854. Breadth and depth of Spike-specific TCRs rose after two AZD1222 doses. The peak T cell response came first, and repertoires were sampled only after it.

Profiling relied on immunoSEQ multiplex PCR, and the TCRdb table lists in-frame clones only, not all of them. The sample includes 180,000 or so clones, about nine tenths seen only once; the top ten take approximately 1.6%. This sequence originates from an adult who received the AZD1222 COVID-19 vaccine. The starting material was peripheral blood, obtained 28 days after the second AZD1222 dose. The chain employs TRBV10-3 and TRBJ2-1, with a weak D call TRBD2 (5 bases). CDR3 bases: TGTGCCATCCAGGACTTACCCAACAATGAGCAGTTCTTC. Amino acid sequence: CAIQDLPNNEQFF.